This TCR beta chain is from a study of T-cell memory formation after mild COVID-19 (dated by TCRdb to 2020 to 2023). For context, the study as a whole: TCR sequence clusters from the two donors were found to be largely donor specific. T-cell clones expanding and contracting after mild COVID-19 in two donors were tracked by longitudinal TCRalpha and TCRbeta repertoire sequencing. Two young, previously healthy adult volunteers, one female and one male, were included in the cohort.

PBMCs were isolated by Ficoll-Paque density gradient centrifugation. The sequencer was an Illumina NovaSeq 6000. Using 5'RACE with constant-segment primers, TCRalpha and TCRbeta cDNA libraries were constructed, with sample barcodes and unique molecular identifiers added in the process. RNA was extracted from every sample with Trizol reagent. Libraries were amplified in two PCR steps, with a second sample barcode and Illumina TruSeq adapters added in the second step. Sequencing of the libraries was done on an Illumina NovaSeq, producing 2 x 150 bp paired-end reads. As for the original processing: The reads were demultiplexed and collapsed into UMI-guided consensus sequences using migec v1.2.7. With mixcr v2.1.11, UMI consensuses were aligned to TRA and TRB V and J templates and assembled into clonotypes. Clonotypes were classified as expanded or contracted when called significant by both edgeR and NoisET, with noise models trained on biological replicates. For edgeR calls, a false discovery rate-adjusted p below 0.01 and a log2 fold-change threshold of 1 were applied. As an exploratory analysis of dynamics, max-normalized trajectories of the 1000 most abundant clonotypes were examined by PCA with hierarchical clustering. The CD4 or CD8 phenotype of responding clones was assigned using the separately sequenced CD4+ and CD8+ repertoires. TCRdb reran the public reads through fastp at Q25 and MiXCR, keeping productive beta chains. Identical CDR3 proteins give one entry, which carries the most common genes and DNA. The V and J calls were determined by TCRdb, not by the authors. A total of about 160,000 distinct CDR3 sequences appear in this sample, roughly a third of them only once. The top ten constitute around 12% of the sample.

The study at large found these results: The study included only a couple of mild cases, and larger cohorts that include severe cases with pre-infection samples were judged to be necessary. Some responding clones were found in pre-infection memory, which suggests that pre-existing cross-reactive memory T cells took part in the SARS-CoV-2 response. The second-wave clones that peaked on day 37 were not confirmed to be SARS-CoV-2 specific. Contracting CD4+ clones turned up mainly in the CM and EM memory subsets, whereas EMRA was where CD8+ clones were enriched. From day 15 to 85, contracting clones showed balanced CD4/CD8 phenotypes, whereas a second wave of clones that expanded from day 15 to 37 leaned towards CD4+.

This clonotype was found a few times. Its antigen specificity is not known. No base quality information exists; no much larger clone differs at one position. CDR1 and CDR2 were assigned from the germline V gene as ENHRY and SYGVKD. The germline V and J ends show losses of 7 bases and 7 bases respectively, and no gene match explains 10 bases of the junction. From the cysteine through the phenylalanine, the CDR3 covers 15 amino acids. Just CDR3 DNA is preserved here, 45 bases in frame from base 1. Sequenced sample: PBMCs or a T cell subset sorted from them (not recorded which). This sequence was found in an adult woman who had mild COVID-19 (a few samples of this study predate the infection). The sample titles of this study are shuffled in the database, so cell type and time point are left out; the donor was told from shared clones. This chain joins TRBV10-3 to TRBJ2-1; TRBD2 matches 10 bases in the middle. The CDR3 in this case is CAIMSGTSVANEQFF. The DNA sequence follows: TGTGCCATCATGTCGGGGACTAGCGTGGCAAATGAGCAGTTCTTC.